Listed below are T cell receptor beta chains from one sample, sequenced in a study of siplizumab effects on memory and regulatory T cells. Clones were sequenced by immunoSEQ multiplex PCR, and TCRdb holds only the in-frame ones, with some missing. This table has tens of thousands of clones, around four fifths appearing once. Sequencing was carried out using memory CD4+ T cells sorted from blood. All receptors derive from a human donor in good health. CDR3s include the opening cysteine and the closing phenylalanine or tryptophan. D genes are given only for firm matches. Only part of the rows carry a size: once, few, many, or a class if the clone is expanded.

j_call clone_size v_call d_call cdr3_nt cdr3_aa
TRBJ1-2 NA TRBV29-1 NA TGCAGCGGGGTACAGAAAAACTATGGCTACACCTTC CSGVQKNYGYTF
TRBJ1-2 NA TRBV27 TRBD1 TGTGCCAGCAGTTTTGGGAGGACAGGCCCAGCTAACTATGGCTACACCTTC CASSFGRTGPANYGYTF
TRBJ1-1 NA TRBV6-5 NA TGTGCCAGCAGTTACAGTCGGGGGACTGAAGCTTTCTTT CASSYSRGTEAFF
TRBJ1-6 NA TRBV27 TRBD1 TGTGCCAGCAGTTGGGGACAGAGAGGGTCACCCCTCCACTTT CASSWGQRGSPLHF
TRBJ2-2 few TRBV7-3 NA TGTGCCAGCAGCCTTTCACTAGCGAACACCGGGGAGCTGTTTTTT CASSLSLANTGELFF
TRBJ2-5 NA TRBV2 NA TGTGCCAGCAGGGCAGGGATCTTAGAGACCCAGTACTTC CASRAGILETQYF
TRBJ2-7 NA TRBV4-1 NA TGCGCCAGCAGCCGCCCGGCCACAGTAGAATTTTACGAGCAGTACTTC CASSRPATVEFYEQYF
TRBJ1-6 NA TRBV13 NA TGTGCCAGCAGCTTAGGCAGTGGGAATTCACCCCTCCACTTT CASSLGSGNSPLHF
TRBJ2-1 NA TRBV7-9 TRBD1 TGTGCCAGCAGCTTAGGGACAGGGTATGAGCAGTTCTTC CASSLGTGYEQFF
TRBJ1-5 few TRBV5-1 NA TGCGCCAGCAGCTTGGGGGCAGGGGTTGGTCAGCCCCAGCATTTT CASSLGAGVGQPQHF
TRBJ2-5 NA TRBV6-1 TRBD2 TGTGCCAGCAGTAGCGGGGGGGCCTGGGAGACCCAGTACTTC CASSSGGAWETQYF
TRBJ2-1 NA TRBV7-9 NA TGTGCCAGCAGCTTAGCGGGAAGGGTCAATGAGCAGTTCTTC CASSLAGRVNEQFF
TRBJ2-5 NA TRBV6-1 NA TGTGCCAGCAGTGAATGGGAGACCCAGTACTTC CASSEWETQYF
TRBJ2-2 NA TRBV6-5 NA TGTGCCAGCGGGTCGGTCACCGGGGAGCTGTTTTTT CASGSVTGELFF
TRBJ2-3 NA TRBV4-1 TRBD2 TGCGCCAGCAGCCAAGATCCTAGCGGAGATACGCAGTATTTT CASSQDPSGDTQYF
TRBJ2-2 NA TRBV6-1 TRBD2 TGTGCCACCCGACTAGCGGGAGCGCACACCGGGGAGCTGTTTTTT CATRLAGAHTGELFF